Each of the 11 T cell receptor beta chains below was sequenced from the same sample in a study of metastatic and nonmetastatic thyroid tumors. With MiXCR, TCRdb reprocessed the PCR reads. The sample consists of around 30,000 clones, 15% of them appearing once. There were no patients who had received any treatment before thyroid surgery. Sequencing was carried out using blood. These receptor sequences come from a male donor with papillary thyroid cancer or a benign thyroid nodule (not recorded which). Some clones in this sample may be carry-over from other donors' samples.

This clone was observed many times. This chain connects TRBV24-1 to TRBJ2-2; 8 nucleotides match TRBD1. V was clipped by 8 bases and J by 8 bases; unmatched bases: 12. Per the germline V gene, CDR1 is KGHDR and CDR2 is SFDVKD. The CDR3 loop spans 15 amino acids. CDR3 in DNA: TGTGCCACCAAGTCAGGACAGGGTAATATTGGGGAGCTGTTTTTT. Translated, it gives CATKSGQGNIGELFF.

This clone was picked up a small number of times. This is likely a read error, given that the CDR3 carries no conserved phenylalanine or tryptophan at its end. J is TRBJ1-2 and V is TRBV2; TRBD1 aligns across 7 bases. The CDR3 spans 15 residues. Trimming cost V 6 bases and J 0 bases; bases outside gene matches: 7. Germline V gene sequence: CDR1 SNHLY, CDR2 FYNNEI. The CDR3 DNA reads as TGTGCCAGCAGCCTGGGACAGTGGGCTAACTATGGCTACACCCTC. Encoded protein: CASSLGQWANYGYTL.

This clone appeared a few times. Sequence at one end of the junction differs from germline and may be a read error. J is TRBJ1-5 and V is TRBV6-2 or TRBV6-3; D unresolved. The CDR3 loop spans 15 amino acids. Per germline, CDR1 MNHEY and CDR2 SVGEGT. The CDR3 sequence: CASSWETPLNQPRHF. CDR3 sequence (DNA): TGTGCCAGCAGTTGGGAAACCCCTCTGAATCAGCCCCGGCATTTT.

This clone was seen repeatedly, ten times or more. The chain links TRBV5-1 to TRBJ2-7; 8 positions match TRBD1. The CDR3 runs to 14 residues. Looked up from germline, CDR1 is SGHRS and CDR2 is YFSETQ. After removal of 3 bases from V and 3 bases from J, the junction contained 5 bases not matched to a gene. Here the CDR3 reads CASSSWTGRYEQYF. For the CDR3, the DNA is TGCGCCAGCAGCTCCTGGACAGGGCGCTACGAGCAGTACTTC.

This clone has a count of ten or more. This rearrangement joins TRBV5-4 to TRBJ2-7, with D perhaps TRBD2 (6 bases). The V end was cut by 4 bases, the J end by 3 bases, with 14 bases between. The CDR3 consists of 14 residues. Germline-derived CDR1 and CDR2 are SGHNT and YYREEE (reference sequence). The CDR3 region has the DNA TGTGCCAGCAGCCCCACGACTAGTTTCTACGAGCAGTACTTC. Protein: CASSPTTSFYEQYF.

Of note for this clone: An end of the junction does not agree with germline; a read error may underlie this. The V and J genes are TRBV7-3 and TRBJ2-3; D is ambiguous. The CDR3 has 13 amino acids. Per the germline V gene, CDR1 is SGHTA and CDR2 is FQGTGA. The CDR3 DNA sequence: TGTGCAAGCAGGAACCCTCCCTCAGATACCCAGTATTTT. Amino acids: CASRNPPSDTQYF.

CDR3 in DNA: TGTGCCTGGAGTGTAGGAGGGAGGCCTTCCTACGAGCAGTACTTC. Protein: CAWSVGGRPSYEQYF. V and J are TRBV30 and TRBJ2-7, with D possibly TRBD2 on 6 matching bases. Germline lookup yields CDR1 GTSNPN and CDR2 SVGIG (reference sequence). The CDR3 length is 15 residues. V was shortened by 0 bases and J by 1 base, with 13 bases between the two germline ends.

Note on this clone: Possible read error: a much larger clone is one base away. The genes are TRBV3-1 and TRBJ1-2, with a possible D match to TRBD1 (5 bases). The CDR3 covers 15 residues. Germline CDR1 is LGHDT and CDR2 is YNNKEL (reference sequence). With 0 bases removed from V and 8 bases from J, the gap between germline ends came to 16 bases. CDR3 residues: CASSQDLWTSYGYTF. In nucleotides, the CDR3 is TGTGCCAGCAGCCAAGATCTCTGGACATCCTACGGCTACACCTTC.

The table lists this clone with many counts. The genes are TRBV6-1 and TRBJ2-7; 11 bases agree with TRBD2. This CDR3 is 14 amino acids long. The germline CDR1 and CDR2 sequences are MNHNS and SASEGT. V lost 5 bases to trimming and J lost 5 bases; unmatched junction nucleotides: 5. The CDR3 DNA reads TGTGCCAGCAGTTCCACTAGCGGGAGAAACGAGCAGTACTTC. Its translation is CASSSTSGRNEQYF.

The V call is TRBV9, the J call TRBJ1-1; D not resolved. Trimming pared 4 bases from V and 5 bases from J, leaving 21 bases between. The CDR3 runs to 16 residues. The germline CDR1 and CDR2 sequences are SGDLS and YYNGEE. The CDR3 here is CASSQHPDRSPTEAFF. CDR3 nucleotides: TGTGCCAGCAGCCAACACCCCGACCGGTCCCCAACTGAAGCTTTCTTT.

This clone was counted ten times or more. The rearrangement links TRBV19 to TRBJ2-3; D possibly corresponds to TRBD1 (5 bases). Germline CDR1 and CDR2: LNHDA and SQIVND (reference sequence). Trimming stripped 8 bases from V and 6 bases from J, with 12 bases between. This CDR3 spans 12 amino acids. CDR3 loop: CASGAVGDTQYF. The CDR3 DNA is TGTGCCAGTGGGGCGGTAGGGGATACGCAGTATTTT.